A selection of T cell receptor beta chains follows, all from one sample in a study of blood T cell repertoires in COVID-19. TCRdb keeps only in-frame clones here, not all; method: immunoSEQ multiplex PCR. The repertoire holds about 300,000 clones, 85% to 90% seen once, with 3.5% to 5% in the top ten. The sequenced material came from PBMCs or T cells enriched from blood (not recorded which). These receptors were taken from a man aged 25-45 years who had recovered from COVID-19. Both conserved end residues are part of each CDR3. The D gene is left open where the match is weak. Clone size, where shown, is once, few, many, or a class for clones that have expanded.

V	size	D	J	CDR3	DNA
TRBV10-1	many	TRBD1	TRBJ2-7	CASSDSVDRVVDEQYF	TGCGCCAGCAGTGATTCTGTGGACAGGGTTGTCGACGAGCAGTACTTC
TRBV7-9	.	TRBD1	TRBJ2-1	CASSSLGTANYNEQFF	TGTGCCAGCAGCTCCCTCGGGACAGCTAACTACAATGAGCAGTTCTTC
TRBV5-6	.	TRBD2	TRBJ2-2	CASSSGGTPTGELFF	TGTGCCAGCAGCTCGGGGGGAACTCCAACCGGGGAGCTGTTTTTT
TRBV18	.	TRBD1	TRBJ2-6	CASSPGDRFFSGANVLTF	TGTGCCAGCTCACCCGGGGACAGGTTCTTCTCTGGGGCCAACGTCCTGACTTTC
TRBV24-1	.	.	TRBJ2-5	CATSATDKYQETQYF	TGTGCCACCAGTGCGACGGACAAGTACCAAGAGACCCAGTACTTC
TRBV5-1	.	.	TRBJ2-3	CASSFTPSTDTQYF	TGCGCCAGCAGCTTTACTCCTAGCACAGATACGCAGTATTTT
TRBV4-1	.	TRBD1	TRBJ2-1	CASSQAGQGVSLYNEQFF	TGCGCCAGCAGCCAGGCGGGACAGGGGGTTTCGCTTTACAATGAGCAGTTCTTC
TRBV28	.	TRBD1	TRBJ2-7	CASSKSRDRGPTLTKPSYEQYF	TGTGCCAGCAGCAAGTCCCGGGACAGGGGGCCAACCCTCACAAAACCCTCCTACGAGCAGTACTTC
TRBV19	.	.	TRBJ2-2	CASTNIIGGARAGELFF	TGTGCCAGTACTAATATTATTGGGGGGGCGCGGGCCGGGGAGCTGTTTTTT
TRBV5-1	.	.	TRBJ1-2	CASSLSTGPRNYGYTF	TGCGCCAGCAGCTTGTCGACAGGCCCGAGAAACTATGGCTACACCTTC
TRBV5-5	.	TRBD1	TRBJ2-2	CASSPGQGTGELFF	TGTGCCAGCAGCCCGGGACAGGGGACCGGGGAGCTGTTTTTT
TRBV27	.	.	TRBJ1-2	CASSPRRGVYGYTF	TGTGCCAGCAGTCCCCGGAGAGGCGTCTATGGCTACACCTTC
TRBV15	.	.	TRBJ1-2	CATSRVVRGSDGYTF	TGTGCCACCAGCAGAGTTGTAAGGGGATCCGATGGCTACACCTTC
TRBV7-2	.	TRBD1	TRBJ1-2	CASSLGPGQGTDGYTF	TGTGCCAGCAGCTTAGGCCCCGGACAGGGGACCGATGGCTACACCTTC
TRBV9	.	.	TRBJ2-7	CASSAGSRSSYEQYF	TGTGCCAGCAGCGCGGGGAGTCGGAGCTCCTACGAGCAGTACTTC
TRBV5-6	.	.	TRBJ2-7	CASSFLSAPLNF	TGTGCCAGCAGCTTTCTTTCCGCGCCCCTGAACTTC
TRBV6-4	.	.	TRBJ2-2	CASSPAGRDTGELFF	TGTGCCAGCAGCCCCGCGGGGCGCGACACCGGGGAGCTGTTTTTT
TRBV10-1	.	.	TRBJ2-3	CASSESKAGRADTQYF	TGCGCCAGCAGTGAGTCGAAGGCGGGAAGGGCAGATACGCAGTATTTT
TRBV5-1	few	.	TRBJ2-5	CASSLVPGIIETQYF	TGCGCCAGCAGCTTGGTTCCGGGAATAATCGAGACCCAGTACTTC
TRBV6-5	.	TRBD1	TRBJ2-1	CASLVQDRRYNEQFF	TGTGCCAGCCTCGTCCAGGACAGGCGTTACAATGAGCAGTTCTTC
TRBV6-4	.	.	TRBJ1-2	CASSGDSPGYGYTF	TGTGCCAGCAGTGGAGACAGCCCCGGGTATGGCTACACCTTC
TRBV2	.	.	TRBJ1-1	CASRPPGDYTEAFF	TGTGCCAGCAGGCCCCCAGGGGATTACACTGAAGCTTTCTTT
TRBV15	.	TRBD1	TRBJ2-4	CATSRVGGGTGLNIQYF	TGTGCCACCAGCAGAGTGGGGGGAGGGACAGGGCTAAACATTCAGTACTTC
TRBV19	.	.	TRBJ2-6	CASSIDRSGANVLTF	TGTGCCAGTAGTATAGACAGGTCTGGGGCCAACGTCCTGACTTTC
TRBV5-1	.	.	TRBJ1-5	CASSLAPDQPQHF	TGCGCCAGCAGCTTGGCCCCAGATCAGCCCCAGCATTTT
TRBV28	many	.	TRBJ2-7	CASSLDLTGVRNEQYF	TGTGCCAGCAGTTTAGATCTTACGGGGGTCCGGAACGAGCAGTACTTC
TRBV7-9	.	.	TRBJ2-1	CASREWSEQFF	TGTGCCAGCAGGGAATGGAGTGAGCAGTTCTTC
TRBV19	.	TRBD1	TRBJ1-6	CASNDRGLSPLHF	TGTGCCAGCAACGACAGGGGGCTCTCACCCCTCCACTTT
TRBV18	.	.	TRBJ1-2	CASSPPGVNGYTF	TGTGCCAGCTCACCACCAGGGGTCAATGGCTACACCTTC
TRBV18	once	.	TRBJ2-5	CASSPAGGETQYF	TGTGCCAGCTCACCCGCGGGTGGAGAGACCCAGTACTTC
TRBV7-8	.	.	TRBJ1-4	CASSLVGVRRNEKLFF	TGTGCCAGCAGCTTAGTAGGGGTCAGACGAAATGAAAAACTGTTTTTT
TRBV11-2	.	.	TRBJ1-1	CASSFAGAMNTEAFF	TGTGCCAGCAGCTTTGCTGGAGCGATGAACACTGAAGCTTTCTTT
TRBV19	once	TRBD2	TRBJ2-7	CASSMASGSSYEQYF	TGTGCCAGTAGTATGGCTAGCGGGAGCTCCTACGAGCAGTACTTC
TRBV18	.	.	TRBJ1-5	CASSRQGGEPQHF	TGTGCCAGCTCCCGGCAGGGTGGGGAGCCCCAGCATTTT
TRBV5-4	.	.	TRBJ2-1	CASTRDWDNEQFF	TGTGCCAGCACCCGGGACTGGGACAATGAGCAGTTCTTC
TRBV29-1	.	TRBD1	TRBJ2-7	CSVDGAGGHEQYF	TGCAGCGTTGATGGGGCAGGGGGCCACGAGCAGTACTTC
TRBV5-4	.	.	TRBJ2-1	CASSLEFTREQFF	TGTGCCAGCAGCTTGGAGTTTACCCGGGAGCAGTTCTTC
TRBV7-8	once	.	TRBJ2-3	CASRGADTQYF	TGTGCCAGCAGAGGGGCAGATACGCAGTATTTT
TRBV28	.	.	TRBJ1-4	CASSFSPGTNEKLFF	TGTGCCAGCAGTTTTTCCCCGGGGACTAATGAAAAACTGTTTTTT
TRBV24-1	.	TRBD2	TRBJ2-1	CATSDPSGSDYNEQFF	TGTGCCACCAGTGACCCTAGCGGGAGCGACTACAATGAGCAGTTCTTC
TRBV5-1	.	.	TRBJ1-1	CASSLRTLGQGSGEAFF	TGCGCCAGCAGCTTGAGGACCCTTGGGCAGGGGAGCGGTGAAGCTTTCTTT